This T cell receptor beta chain was recovered during a study of cytomegalovirus exposure and HLA in healthy donors. Across the study: The approximately 120 validation repertoires were reported in a later analysis to have been generated on the same platform as the roughly 720 first-cohort repertoires.

Comments on this clone: This CDR3 is also generated by other DNA sequences in the sample.

The table came from immunoSEQ multiplex PCR; TCRdb's copy has only in-frame clones and leaves some out. The sample contains over 200,000 clones, just over 85% of which appear only once. CDR3 length equals 15 residues. Trimming removed 4 bases from V and 4 bases from J; junction bases left unmatched: 2. From germline, CDR1 is SGHTA and CDR2 FQGNSA. Sequenced sample: PBMCs. The TCR was taken from a woman aged 18 to 35 in good health and CMV-seronegative. This chain uses TRBV7-2 with TRBJ2-5; 14 nucleotides agree with TRBD2. The CDR3 bases are TGTGCCAGCAGCTCGACTAGCGGGAGGGTAGAGACCCAGTACTTC. This gives the protein CASSSTSGRVETQYF.